The next 12 T cell receptor beta chains were all read from a single sample in a study of blood T cell repertoires in COVID-19. The assay was immunoSEQ multiplex PCR, and TCRdb's table has in-frame clones only and misses some. The sample records hundreds of thousands of clones, roughly 90% being singletons. The sequenced sample consisted of peripheral blood. These TCRs come from a woman between 65 and 79 years old with COVID-19, enrolled during active disease.

V gene TRBV5-4 combines with J gene TRBJ1-4; 10 bases are a match to TRBD1. Unmatched junction bases numbered 4, after V lost 4 bases and J lost 4 bases. The CDR3 loop spans 15 amino acids. Germline values: CDR1 SGHNT, CDR2 YYREEE (reference sequence). The CDR3 bases are TGTGCCAGCAGCGAGACAGGGGGCCTTAATGAAAAACTGTTTTTT. This translates into CASSETGGLNEKLFF.

This clone came up once. The rearrangement uses TRBV21-1 and TRBJ1-5; the table's D call, TRBD1, has no DNA check behind it. TRBV21-1 is assigned pseudogene status. The CDR3 is made up of 16 amino acids. In DNA, the CDR3 is TGTGCCAGCAGCCCGATAAATACAGGGCACAATCAGCCCCAGCATTTT. Its translation: CASSPINTGHNQPQHF.

The CDR3 DNA sequence: TGTGCCAGCAGCCCCGGGACAGCTGGAAACACCATATATTTT. As protein: CASSPGTAGNTIYF. The chain is built from TRBV5-6 and TRBJ1-3; TRBD1 matches 7 bases. CDR1 and CDR2 (germline): SGHDT, YYEEEE. This CDR3 spans 14 amino acids. The V and J ends lost 4 bases and 2 bases, in that order; junction bases with no gene match: 3.

V gene TRBV6-2 or TRBV6-3 combines with J gene TRBJ1-1, with a weak D call TRBD1 (6 bases). Germline V gene data show CDR1 as MNHEY and CDR2 as SVGEGT. V lost 5 bases and J 6 bases, leaving 13 bases between the germline ends. This CDR3 has 13 residues. The CDR3 sequence: CASSGQLLAEAFF. As DNA, the CDR3 is TGTGCCAGCAGTGGACAGTTACTAGCTGAAGCTTTCTTT.

The chain uses TRBV24-1 and TRBJ2-3, with 12 bases lining up with TRBD2. Unmatched junction bases numbered 8, after V lost 4 bases and J lost 7 bases. The CDR3 length is 16 residues. In germline, CDR1 is KGHDR, CDR2 SFDVKD. This CDR3 is CATSEPSGGVRNTQYF. Here the CDR3 DNA reads TGTGCCACCAGTGAACCTAGCGGGGGGGTGCGAAATACGCAGTATTTT.

This clone was seen once. V and J are TRBV12-3 or TRBV12-4 and TRBJ2-5; 9 nucleotides align to TRBD2. V shed 1 base and J 7 bases; nucleotides not matched to a gene: 1. This CDR3 has 13 amino acids. The CDR3, as DNA: TGTGCCAGCAGTTTAGGGACTAGCGTGACCCAGTACTTC. Its translation is CASSLGTSVTQYF.

This sequence joins TRBV10-3 and TRBJ1-4, with TRBD1 matching 7 bases. Germline V gene sequence: CDR1 ENHRY, CDR2 SYGVKD. The CDR3 is made up of 17 amino acids. With V trimmed by 0 bases and J by 7 bases, 11 bases remained unmatched. Here the CDR3 reads CAISESEGDRASEKLFF. In DNA, the CDR3 is TGTGCCATCAGTGAGTCGGAGGGTGACAGGGCGAGTGAAAAACTGTTTTTT.

This clone was picked up a small number of times. CDR3 nucleotide sequence: TGTGCCAGCAGTTCCCACAAATCCTACGAGCAGTACTTC. It codes for CASSSHKSYEQYF. This chain connects TRBV6-5 to TRBJ2-7; D is unclear. The CDR3 contains 13 residues. Trimming stripped 4 bases from V and 1 base from J, with 8 bases between. Germline CDR1 reads MNHEY; CDR2 reads SVGAGI.

As to this clone: One end of the junction varies from germline; a read error may be responsible. CDR3 sequence reads: CASSPLSGRF. In DNA, the CDR3 is TGTGCCAGCAGCCCCCTGTCGGGGAGGTTC. V gene TRBV6-2 or TRBV6-3 combines with J gene TRBJ1-2; D remains ambiguous. CDR3 size: 10 residues. Germline V gene data show CDR1 as MNHEY and CDR2 as SVGEGT.

V gene TRBV12-3 or TRBV12-4 combines with J gene TRBJ2-1; no reliable D call. V lost 6 bases to trimming and J lost 1 base, with 7 bases between them. The CDR3 is 13 amino acids. The CDR3 region is CASSPTSYNEQFF. The CDR3 DNA sequence: TGTGCCAGCAGCCCTACTTCCTACAATGAGCAGTTCTTC.

The rearrangement links TRBV30 to TRBJ2-3; 9 positions agree with TRBD2. The germline gives CDR1 GTSNPN, CDR2 SVGIG (reference sequence). CDR3 size: 16 residues. V gave up 2 bases and J gave up 0 bases; unmatched junction bases: 6. The CDR3 protein is CAWSLGLAGSTDTQYF. Here the CDR3 DNA reads TGTGCCTGGAGTCTGGGGCTAGCGGGGAGCACAGATACGCAGTATTTT.

The genes are TRBV18 and TRBJ1-4; 7 nucleotides align to TRBD1. Germline V gives CDR1 KGHSH, CDR2 LQKENI. The CDR3 runs to 13 residues. V was clipped by 8 bases and J by 5 bases; unmatched bases: 5. CDR3 amino acids: CASTTGINEKLFF. In nucleotides, the CDR3 is TGTGCCAGCACGACAGGGATAAATGAAAAACTGTTTTTT.